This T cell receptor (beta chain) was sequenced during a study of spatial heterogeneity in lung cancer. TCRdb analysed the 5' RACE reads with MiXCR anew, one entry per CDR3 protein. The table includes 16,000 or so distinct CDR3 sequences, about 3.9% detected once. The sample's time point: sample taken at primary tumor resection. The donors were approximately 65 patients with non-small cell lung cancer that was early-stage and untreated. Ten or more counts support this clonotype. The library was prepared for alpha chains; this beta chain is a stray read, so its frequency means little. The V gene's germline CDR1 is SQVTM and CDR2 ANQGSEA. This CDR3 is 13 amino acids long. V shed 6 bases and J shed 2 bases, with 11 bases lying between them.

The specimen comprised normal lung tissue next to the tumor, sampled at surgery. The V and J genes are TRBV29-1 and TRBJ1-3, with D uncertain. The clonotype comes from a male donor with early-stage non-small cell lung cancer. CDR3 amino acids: CSVRAGTGNTIYF. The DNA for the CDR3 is TGCAGCGTCCGAGCCGGAACTGGAAACACCATATATTTT.